The clone carrying this T cell receptor (beta chain) came up a few times. Antigen: not known. The data belong to a study of cytomegalovirus exposure and HLA in healthy donors. Regarding the study as a whole: A later analysis found TCR association rates differed by HLA locus, highest for DRB1 and lowest for HLA-C.

13 Jbeta primers and 60 Vbeta primers were used for the PCR. Data came from immunoSEQ multiplex PCR; TCRdb stores just in-frame clones and leaves some out. Among roughly 120,000 clones, 9.5% were seen once, and the ten largest hold 3% to 3.5%. The CDR3 consists of 14 residues. Germline CDR1 MNHEY, CDR2 SMNVEV (reference sequence). V was pared by 4 bases and J by 4 bases, with 11 bases between. This chain connects TRBV27 to TRBJ2-4; possible D gene TRBD2, 5 bases. Sequenced sample: PBMCs. The TCR comes from a man under 40 in good health and CMV-seronegative. The CDR3 DNA sequence: TGTGCCAGCAGTTACCCTCGGGGTAAAAACATTCAGTACTTC. Amino acid sequence: CASSYPRGKNIQYF.